This entry describes one T cell receptor (beta chain). Its specificity is not known. Repertoires were generated with immunoSEQ multiplex PCR, while TCRdb's copy carries only in-frame clones and drops some. The data contain under 600,000 clones, roughly nine tenths of them singletons. The V and J ends lost 2 bases and 3 bases respectively, with 7 bases between them. The germline CDR1 and CDR2 sequences are SGHTA and FQGNSA. The CDR3 extends over 13 amino acids. The sample's treatment: about 20 received Ad26.COV2.S at low or high dose, single or two shots; about 5 received placebo; per-sample allocation not given. Samples came from day 63 after the first vaccine or placebo injection. The data were taken from a study of Ad26.COV2.S vaccination and SARS-CoV-2 variants. General study points: Total T cell responses may have been underestimated by the TCR breadth and depth analyses. Substantial breadth was reported for post-vaccination spike-specific CD8+ and CD4+ T cells.

This sequence was found in a person between 18 and 65 years old who received the Ad26.COV2.S COVID-19 vaccine or a placebo. The source material was peripheral blood, sampled in a trial of Ad26.COV2.S vaccine versus placebo. The gene calls are TRBV7-2 and TRBJ2-5; D is unresolved. The CDR3, as DNA: TGTGCCAGCAGCTTAAGGTTGGAAGAGACCCAGTACTTC. Its translation: CASSLRLEETQYF.